This passage covers 29 T cell receptor beta chains from one sample sequenced in a study of Ad26.COV2.S vaccination and SARS-CoV-2 variants. The assay was immunoSEQ multiplex PCR, and TCRdb's table has in-frame clones only and misses some. Among some 340,000 clones listed, just over 85% were seen once. Treatment reported: around 19 received Ad26.COV2.S at low or high dose, single or two shots; about 5 received placebo; per-sample allocation not given. Sample collection was performed on day 63 after the first vaccine or placebo injection. This specimen was peripheral blood, taken in a trial of Ad26.COV2.S vaccine versus placebo. Every receptor here comes from a person aged 18-60 years who received the Ad26.COV2.S COVID-19 vaccine or a placebo.

This clone was detected once. This sequence joins TRBV5-5 and TRBJ1-6; D is uncertain. With 0 bases removed from V and 8 bases from J, the gap between germline ends came to 21 bases. This CDR3 is built from 18 residues. The germline gives CDR1 SGHKS, CDR2 YYEKEE (reference sequence). The CDR3 here is CASSLDLGSLIRDSPLHF. DNA for the CDR3: TGTGCCAGCAGCTTGGATCTGGGCAGCCTCATTCGGGATTCACCCCTCCACTTT.

V is TRBV3-1 (or the pseudogene TRBV3-2) and J is TRBJ2-1; D possibly uses TRBD1 or TRBD2 (5 bases each). Trimming cost V 4 bases and J 0 bases, with 10 bases left between them. The CDR3 length is 15 residues. Per the germline V gene, CDR1 is LGHDT and CDR2 is YNNKEL (reference sequence). The CDR3 sequence: CASSRGFGSYNEQFF. DNA of the CDR3: TGTGCCAGCAGCCGGGGGTTTGGCTCCTACAATGAGCAGTTCTTC.

The count of this clone is one. The rearrangement uses TRBV4-3 and TRBJ2-6; D call uncertain. Germline CDR1 and CDR2: LGHNA and YSLEER. The CDR3 totals 15 residues. The V end lost 1 base, the J end lost 0 bases, and 4 bases lay between the germline ends. CDR3 protein: CASSQGASGANVLTF. Here the CDR3 DNA reads TGCGCCAGCAGCCAAGGGGCCTCTGGGGCCAACGTCCTGACTTTC.

This clone showed up just once. The gene calls are TRBV7-6 and TRBJ2-3; 10 bases line up with TRBD1. This CDR3 is built from 16 residues. The V gene end was trimmed by 3 bases and the J gene end by 4 bases; junction bases not matched to a gene: 7. Germline V gene sequence: CDR1 SGHVS, CDR2 FNYEAQ. CDR3 DNA sequence: TGTGCCAGCAGCTTCCGGGACAGGGGTGGGTCAGATACGCAGTATTTT. As protein: CASSFRDRGGSDTQYF.

The chain carries TRBV7-2 and TRBJ1-5; possibly TRBD1 for D (5 bases). Trimming stripped 2 bases from V and 3 bases from J, with 11 bases between. Per the germline V gene, CDR1 is SGHTA and CDR2 is FQGNSA. The CDR3 spans 15 residues. The CDR3 is CASSLMGGPNQPQHF. As DNA, the CDR3 is TGTGCCAGCAGCTTAATGGGGGGACCCAATCAGCCCCAGCATTTT. The complete variable domain, with remaining parts taken from reference TRBV7-2 and TRBJ1-5, reads GAGVSQSPSNKVTEKGKDVELRCDPISGHTALYWYRQSLGQGLEFLIYFQGNSAPDKSGLPSDRFSAERTGGSVSTLTIQRTQQEDSAVYLCASSLMGGPNQPQHFGDGTRLSIL.

As concerns this clone: The junction does not match germline at one end; this may be a read error. This chain links TRBV30 with TRBJ2-2; 8 bases are a match to TRBD1. The CDR3 is 14 residues long. Germline CDR1 GTSNPN, CDR2 SVGIG (reference sequence). This chain's CDR3 is CAWTGQAKTGELFF. In DNA form, the CDR3 reads TGTGCCTGGACGGGACAGGCGAAAACCGGGGAGCTGTTTTTT.

This sequence joins TRBV9 and TRBJ1-4; D is ambiguous. The length of the CDR3 is 14 residues. CDR1 and CDR2 (germline): SGDLS, YYNGEE. V shed 3 bases and J shed 3 bases, with 9 bases lying between them. The CDR3 DNA reads as TGTGCCAGCAGCGCGGGCCCATCTAATGAAAAACTGTTTTTT. Its protein is CASSAGPSNEKLFF.

The CDR3 protein is CASRPRLAGGRETQYF. The CDR3 nucleotides are TGTGCCAGCAGGCCCAGACTAGCGGGGGGCCGAGAGACCCAGTACTTC. This chain connects TRBV2 to TRBJ2-5, with 13 bases aligning to TRBD2. The CDR3 totals 16 residues. Unmatched junction bases numbered 8, after V lost 6 bases and J lost 4 bases. CDR1 is SNHLY, CDR2 FYNNEI, per germline.

The V and J genes are TRBV5-1 and TRBJ1-6; 8 bases align to TRBD1. CDR3 size: 15 residues. V was pared by 7 bases and J by 7 bases, with 10 bases of the junction left unmatched. CDR1 SGHRS and CDR2 YFSETQ come from the germline V gene. The CDR3 DNA reads TGCGCCAGCGGCACGGGGACAGGCAGCAATTCACCCCTCCACTTT. This codes for CASGTGTGSNSPLHF.

CDR3 DNA sequence: TGTGCCAGCAGTAGGGGACAGGCCGAAGCTTTCTTT. Its translation is CASSRGQAEAFF. The chain joins TRBV5-4 to TRBJ1-1, with 8 positions matching TRBD1. This CDR3 is built from 12 residues. The junction had 5 bases not matched to a gene; V was cut back by 5 bases and J by 8 bases. Germline V gives CDR1 SGHNT, CDR2 YYREEE (reference sequence).

This rearrangement joins TRBV6-5 to TRBJ2-7; D not certain. Germline V gene data show CDR1 as MNHEY and CDR2 as SVGAGI. The length of the CDR3 is 14 residues. Between the trimmed V and J ends, which lost 4 bases and 2 bases, there was a span of 12 bases. In nucleotides, the CDR3 is TGTGCCAGCAGTTCCTCGGGCCTTCCCTACGAGCAGTACTTC. Its translation is CASSSSGLPYEQYF.

The rearrangement joins TRBV6-1 to TRBJ1-3, with D unclear. This CDR3 is 15 amino acids long. CDR1 and CDR2 (germline): MNHNS, SASEGT. Trimming removed 3 bases from V and 2 bases from J, with 11 bases in between. Here the CDR3 reads CASSDQVAAGNTIYF. Here the CDR3 DNA reads TGTGCCAGCAGTGACCAGGTTGCGGCTGGAAACACCATATATTTT.

This clone was counted a few times. This sequence joins TRBV7-9 and TRBJ1-4; no clear D. The V end was cut by 0 bases, the J end by 7 bases, with 6 bases between. The CDR3 runs to 13 residues. Germline CDR1 reads SEHNR; CDR2 reads FQNEAQ (reference sequence). CDR3 protein: CASSLAPGEKLFF. The CDR3 DNA sequence: TGTGCCAGCAGCTTAGCTCCGGGTGAAAAACTGTTTTTT.

This clone was counted a few times. The chain employs TRBV5-4 and TRBJ2-2, with D perhaps matching TRBD1 or TRBD2 (5 bases each). The germline CDR1 and CDR2 sequences are SGHNT and YYREEE (reference sequence). The V end was cut by 5 bases, the J end by 4 bases, with 15 bases between. This CDR3 has 15 residues. The CDR3 bases are TGTGCCAGCAGTTCAGTTGGGGGTGGCACCGGGGAGCTGTTTTTT. It codes for CASSSVGGGTGELFF.

The J gene is TRBJ2-7, the V gene TRBV2; D could derive from TRBD1 or TRBD2 (5 bases each). CDR1 and CDR2 (germline): SNHLY, FYNNEI. V gave up 5 bases and J gave up 2 bases, with 13 bases separating them. The CDR3 runs to 14 residues. CDR3 sequence: CASSRGIGPYEQYF. The CDR3 bases are TGTGCCAGCAGTCGGGGCATCGGCCCCTACGAGCAGTACTTC. Supplemented by reference TRBV2 and TRBJ2-7, the full variable domain reads EPEVTQTPSHQVTQMGQEVILRCVPISNHLYFYWYRQILGQKVEFLVSFYNNEISEKSEIFDDQFSVERPDGSNFTLKIRSTKLEDSAMYFCASSRGIGPYEQYFGPGTRLTVT.

The chain couples TRBV30 to TRBJ2-5, with TRBD2 matching over 12 bases. Per the germline V gene, CDR1 is GTSNPN and CDR2 is SVGIG (reference sequence). The CDR3 has 14 residues. V was pared by 3 bases and J by 4 bases, with 3 bases of the junction left unmatched. The CDR3 region is CAWRLAGGGETQYF. The CDR3 coding sequence is TGTGCCTGGAGGCTAGCGGGGGGGGGAGAGACCCAGTACTTC.

The V gene is TRBV18, the J gene TRBJ2-2; no firm D call. Trimming stripped 1 base from V and 4 bases from J, with 10 bases between. The germline V gene has CDR1 KGHSH and CDR2 LQKENI. The CDR3 extends over 15 amino acids. CDR3 DNA sequence: TGTGCCAGCTCACCACAGGGCCAGAGCACCGGGGAGCTGTTTTTT. Protein: CASSPQGQSTGELFF.

This rearrangement joins TRBV13 to TRBJ2-2; TRBD2 might be the D (6 bases). The CDR3 contains 17 residues. Germline CDR1 reads PRHDT; CDR2 reads FYEKMQ (reference sequence). The V gene lost 2 bases and the J gene lost 6 bases, with 19 bases spanning the gap. Here the CDR3 reads CASSLSISVWGAGELFF. CDR3 DNA: TGTGCCAGCAGCTTATCTATTTCGGTTTGGGGGGCCGGGGAGCTGTTTTTT.

The chain employs TRBV30 and TRBJ1-6; a weak D match, TRBD1 (6 bases). The V gene lost 0 bases and the J gene lost 6 bases, with 9 bases spanning the gap. The CDR3 has 14 amino acids. CDR1 and CDR2 from the germline V gene are GTSNPN and SVGIG (reference sequence). CDR3 sequence (DNA): TGTGCCTGGAGTGTGGAGGGGGGTAATTCACCCCTCCACTTT. Protein sequence: CAWSVEGGNSPLHF.

J is TRBJ1-6 and V is TRBV30, with unresolved D. CDR1 is GTSNPN, CDR2 SVGIG, per germline (reference sequence). Trimming removed 3 bases from V and 10 bases from J, with 13 bases in between. The CDR3 is 13 amino acids. Written as DNA, the CDR3 is TGTGCCTGGAGGGGCCTAGATCGGTCACCCCTCCACTTT. This sequence encodes CAWRGLDRSPLHF.

A note on this clone: This specimen includes other DNA sequences encoding the same CDR3. The genes are TRBV3-1 (or the pseudogene TRBV3-2) and TRBJ2-1; unclear D gene. Trimming shortened V by 1 base and J by 7 bases, and 2 bases separated the two germline ends. CDR1 LGHDT and CDR2 YNNKEL come from the germline V gene (reference sequence). There are 11 residues in the CDR3. CDR3 in DNA: TGTGCCAGCAGCCAAGGGAATGAGCAGTTCTTC. As protein: CASSQGNEQFF.

As for this clone: Additional DNA sequences in this sample encode the identical CDR3. This chain's CDR3 is CASSLQGMNTEAFF. In nucleotides, the CDR3 is TGTGCCAGCTCACTCCAGGGCATGAACACTGAAGCTTTCTTT. The rearrangement links TRBV18 to TRBJ1-1; tentative D call: TRBD1 (5 bases). This CDR3 region has 14 residues. The germline V gene has CDR1 KGHSH and CDR2 LQKENI. Trimming took off 4 bases at V and 0 bases at J, with 9 bases between the two ends.

A word on this clone: The identical CDR3 is also encoded by other nucleotide sequences in the sample. V usage is TRBV7-9 and J usage is TRBJ1-1; possible D gene TRBD1, 5 bases. This CDR3 is 13 amino acids long. Trimming took 4 bases from V and 3 from J, leaving 9 bases between them. Germline CDR1 and CDR2: SEHNR and FQNEAQ (reference sequence). Written as DNA, the CDR3 is TGTGCCAGCAGCTCCCGGGGGGACACTGAAGCTTTCTTT. Encoded protein: CASSSRGDTEAFF. Based on the CDR3 plus reference TRBV7-9 and TRBJ1-1, the full variable domain is DTGVSQNPRHKITKRGQNVTFRCDPISEHNRLYWYRQTLGQGPEFLTYFQNEAQLEKSRLLSDRFSAERPKGSFSTLEIQRTEQGDSAMYLCASSSRGDTEAFFGQGTRLTVV.

The V and J genes are TRBV3-1 (or the pseudogene TRBV3-2) and TRBJ1-2; D gene ambiguous. Germline loops: CDR1 LGHDT, CDR2 YNNKEL (reference sequence). CDR3 size: 14 residues. The ends were cut back, 4 bases at V and 3 bases at J, with 12 bases in the middle. CDR3 bases: TGTGCCAGCAGCCCCAGCGACACAGACTATGGCTACACCTTC. Its protein product is CASSPSDTDYGYTF.

J is TRBJ2-1 and V is TRBV19, with 13 nucleotides matching TRBD2. V lost 3 bases, J lost 9 bases, and 11 bases stayed unmatched. Germline values: CDR1 LNHDA, CDR2 SQIVND (reference sequence). The CDR3 runs to 17 residues. This CDR3 reads CASSITSGGVLWSEQFF. DNA for the CDR3: TGTGCCAGTAGTATTACTAGCGGGGGGGTTCTATGGAGTGAGCAGTTCTTC.

The chain is built from TRBV10-3 and TRBJ2-1; possibly TRBD2 for D (7 bases). There are 14 residues in the CDR3. Germline V lookup: CDR1 ENHRY, CDR2 SYGVKD. Trimming removed 10 bases from V and 3 bases from J, with 16 bases in between. The CDR3 nucleotides are TGTGCCACTGGAGGGGGGGGCAGCTACAATGAGCAGTTCTTC. Translated: CATGGGGSYNEQFF.

The rearrangement joins TRBV11-2 to TRBJ1-5; possibly TRBD1 for D (5 bases). Germline V gene sequence: CDR1 SGHAT, CDR2 FQNNGV. The V end was cut by 3 bases, the J end by 1 base, with 10 bases between. CDR3 length: 15 amino acids. The CDR3 sequence: CASSFGTVSNQPQHF. The CDR3 DNA sequence: TGTGCCAGCAGCTTCGGGACGGTCAGCAATCAGCCCCAGCATTTT. The variable domain in full, with the rest retrieved from reference TRBV11-2 and TRBJ1-5, is EAGVAQSPRYKIIEKRQSVAFWCNPISGHATLYWYQQILGQGPKLLIQFQNNGVVDDSQLPKDRFSAERLKGVDSTLKIQPAKLEDSAVYLCASSFGTVSNQPQHFGDGTRLSIL.

The gene calls are TRBV7-9 and TRBJ1-4; D perhaps matches TRBD1 (5 bases). Germline V gene data show CDR1 as SEHNR and CDR2 as FQNEAQ (reference sequence). The CDR3 runs to 16 residues. V was pared by 2 bases and J by 4 bases, with 14 bases between. The CDR3, as DNA: TGTGCCAGCAGCTTAATAGAACAGGCTTTTAATGAAAAACTGTTTTTT. Translating gives CASSLIEQAFNEKLFF.

The J gene is TRBJ2-6, the V gene TRBV19, with a possible D match to TRBD2 (7 bases). This CDR3 is built from 17 residues. Trimming removed 7 bases from V and 5 bases from J, with 21 bases in between. Germline CDR1 reads LNHDA; CDR2 reads SQIVND (reference sequence). CDR3 sequence: CASNTWGGRPRANVLTF. The CDR3 coding sequence is TGTGCCAGTAATACCTGGGGGGGGCGCCCCCGGGCCAACGTCCTGACTTTC. Combining the CDR3 with reference TRBV19 and TRBJ2-6 gives the whole variable domain DGGITQSPKYLFRKEGQNVTLSCEQNLNHDAMYWYRQDPGQGLRLIYYSQIVNDFQKGDIAEGYSVSREKKESFPLTVTSAQKNPTAFYLCASNTWGGRPRANVLTFGAGSRLTVL.